This T cell receptor beta chain was observed in a study of T-cell reconstitution after alpha-beta-depleted transplantation in children. Unique molecular identifiers were incorporated during preparation of the TCRbeta library. MiXCR, run by TCRdb on the PCR reads, gives a single entry per CDR3 protein. The sample records more than 450,000 distinct CDR3 sequences, 15% to 20% being singletons. Trimming pared 5 bases from V and 4 bases from J, leaving 36 bases between. The CDR3 contains 21 residues. CDR1 is SGHRS, CDR2 YFSETQ, per germline. The input for sequencing was PBMCs from the stem cell graft donor, taken from the stem cell graft. This sequence originates from a human donor who donated a stem cell graft to a child with acute lymphoblastic leukemia. The V and J genes are TRBV5-1 and TRBJ1-2; D is possibly TRBD1 (5 bases). DNA for the CDR3: TGCGCCAGCAGGAATCAGGTGTGGGGCGAAGGTACGACAGCCTCCTTCTATGGCTACACCTTC. Residues: CASRNQVWGEGTTASFYGYTF.